This T cell receptor (beta chain) was captured in a study of early T cells in non-severe SARS-CoV-2 infection. Study results and caveats: A preference for anti-spike CD8 responses marked VDJdb matching, which missed private and CD4 specificities.

This clonotype was counted many times. Its antigen is still unknown. V was pared by 4 bases and J by 5 bases, with 4 bases of the junction left unmatched. The CDR3 is 13 amino acids. From germline, CDR1 is SGHTA and CDR2 FQGTGA. TCRdb independently ran MiXCR on the 5' RACE reads; one entry per CDR3 protein. The repertoire holds tens of thousands of distinct CDR3 sequences, with approximately 8% as singletons. Sequencing was done on a sample of whole blood. The genes are TRBV7-3 and TRBJ1-1; TRBD1 matches at 7 bases. This sequence was found in an adult who was a healthcare worker with PCR-confirmed SARS-CoV-2 infection or an uninfected control (not recorded which). CDR3 sequence: CASSSQGGTEAFF. The CDR3 DNA reads as TGTGCCAGCAGCTCCCAGGGGGGGACTGAAGCTTTCTTT.